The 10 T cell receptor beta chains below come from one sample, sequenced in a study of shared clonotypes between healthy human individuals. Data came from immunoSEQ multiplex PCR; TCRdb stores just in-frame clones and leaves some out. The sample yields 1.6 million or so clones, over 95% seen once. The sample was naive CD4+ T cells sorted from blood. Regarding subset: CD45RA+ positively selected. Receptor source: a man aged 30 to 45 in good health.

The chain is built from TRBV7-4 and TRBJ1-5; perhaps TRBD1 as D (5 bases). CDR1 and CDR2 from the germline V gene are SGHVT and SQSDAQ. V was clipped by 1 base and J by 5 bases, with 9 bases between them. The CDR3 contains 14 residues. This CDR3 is CASSLVGHDQPQHF. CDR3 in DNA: TGTGCCAGCAGCTTAGTGGGGCATGATCAGCCCCAGCATTTT.

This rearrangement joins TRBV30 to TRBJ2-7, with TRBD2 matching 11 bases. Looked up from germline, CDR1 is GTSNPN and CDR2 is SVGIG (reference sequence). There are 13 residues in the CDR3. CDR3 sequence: CAGGTSGTYEQYF. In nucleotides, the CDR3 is TGTGCTGGGGGGACTAGCGGAACCTACGAGCAGTACTTC. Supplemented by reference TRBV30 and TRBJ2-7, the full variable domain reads SQTIHQWPATLVQPVGSPLSLECTVEGTSNPNLYWYRQAAGRGLQLLFYSVGIGQISSEVPQNLSASRPQDRQFILSSKKLLLSDSGFYLCAGGTSGTYEQYFGPGTRLTVT.

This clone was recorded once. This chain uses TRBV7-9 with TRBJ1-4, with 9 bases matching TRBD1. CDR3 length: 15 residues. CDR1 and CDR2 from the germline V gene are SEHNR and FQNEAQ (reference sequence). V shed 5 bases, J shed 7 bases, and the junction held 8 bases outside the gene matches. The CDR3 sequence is CASSTAGTGSEKLFF. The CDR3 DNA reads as TGTGCCAGCAGCACTGCCGGGACAGGGAGTGAAAAACTGTTTTTT.

The CDR3 reads CASSIEGGQNYGYTF. For the CDR3, the DNA is TGTGCCAGTAGTATAGAGGGAGGACAAAACTATGGCTACACCTTC. This rearrangement joins TRBV19 to TRBJ1-2, with D possibly matching TRBD1 (5 bases). Per the germline V gene, CDR1 is LNHDA and CDR2 is SQIVND (reference sequence). The CDR3 contains 15 residues. V gave up 0 bases and J gave up 2 bases, with 10 bases separating them.

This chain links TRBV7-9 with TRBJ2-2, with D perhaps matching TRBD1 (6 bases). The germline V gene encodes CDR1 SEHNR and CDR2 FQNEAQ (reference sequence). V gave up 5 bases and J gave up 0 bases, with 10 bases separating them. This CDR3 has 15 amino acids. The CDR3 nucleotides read TGTGCCAGCAGCCGACAGGCGACGAACACCGGGGAGCTGTTTTTT. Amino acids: CASSRQATNTGELFF.

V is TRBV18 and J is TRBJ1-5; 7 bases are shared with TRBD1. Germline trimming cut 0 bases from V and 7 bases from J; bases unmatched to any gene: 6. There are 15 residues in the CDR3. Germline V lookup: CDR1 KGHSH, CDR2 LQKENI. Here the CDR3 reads CASSPPGQGEQPQHF. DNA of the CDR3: TGTGCCAGCTCACCACCGGGTCAGGGGGAACAGCCCCAGCATTTT.

For the CDR3, the DNA is TGCGCCAGCAGCTTGGTTCGCGGAAGCTCCTACGAGCAGTACTTC. It codes for CASSLVRGSSYEQYF. This chain connects TRBV5-1 to TRBJ2-7, with D uncertain. CDR1 and CDR2 (germline): SGHRS, YFSETQ. V was clipped by 0 bases and J by 0 bases, with 10 bases between them. CDR3 size: 15 residues.

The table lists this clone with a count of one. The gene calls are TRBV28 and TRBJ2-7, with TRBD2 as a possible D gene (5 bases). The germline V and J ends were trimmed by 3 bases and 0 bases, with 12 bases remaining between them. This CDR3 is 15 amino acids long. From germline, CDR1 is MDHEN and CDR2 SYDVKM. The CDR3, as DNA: TGTGCCAGCAGTTTTTGGACTCAAGGCTCCTACGAGCAGTACTTC. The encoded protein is CASSFWTQGSYEQYF.

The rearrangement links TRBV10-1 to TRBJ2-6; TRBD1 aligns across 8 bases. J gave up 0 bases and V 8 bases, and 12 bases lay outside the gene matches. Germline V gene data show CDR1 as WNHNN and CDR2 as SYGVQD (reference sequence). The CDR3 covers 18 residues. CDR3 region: CASPKMGTGDSGANVLTF. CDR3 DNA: TGCGCCAGCCCGAAGATGGGGACAGGAGACTCTGGGGCCAACGTCCTGACTTTC.

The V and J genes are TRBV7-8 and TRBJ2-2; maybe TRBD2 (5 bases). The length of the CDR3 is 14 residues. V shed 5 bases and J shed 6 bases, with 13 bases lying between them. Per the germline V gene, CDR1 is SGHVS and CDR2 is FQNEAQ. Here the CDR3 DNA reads TGTGCCAGCAGCCCGGGGTTGTTGGCCGGGGAGCTGTTTTTT. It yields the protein CASSPGLLAGELFF.